This T cell receptor beta chain is drawn from a study of blood T cell repertoires in COVID-19. Looked up from germline, CDR1 is SGDLS and CDR2 is YYNGEE. The V gene lost 1 base and the J gene lost 4 bases, with 17 bases spanning the gap. This CDR3 is built from 16 residues. The method was immunoSEQ multiplex PCR; TCRdb's version includes in-frame clones alone and lacks a portion of them. The sample records hundreds of thousands of clones, around four fifths being singletons. This sequence originates from a man aged 30-40 years with acute COVID-19. Material for sequencing was PBMCs or T cells enriched from blood (not recorded which). The rearrangement uses TRBV9 and TRBJ1-2; perhaps TRBD1 as D (5 bases). The CDR3 nucleotides are TGTGCCAGCAGCGTAATCCTCGGGGGGAGTTCCTATGGCTACACCTTC. This sequence encodes CASSVILGGSSYGYTF.